Given below is one T cell receptor beta chain in context. CDR1 MNHEY and CDR2 SVGAGI come from the germline V gene. Trimming took 5 bases from V and 3 from J, leaving 10 bases between them. The CDR3 consists of 13 residues. Method: immunoSEQ multiplex PCR; TCRdb's copy keeps in-frame clones and lacks some. The data show about 250,000 clones, approximately 80% seen once. This entry is derived from a study of blood T cell repertoires in COVID-19. Across the study: Acute and convalescent COVID-19 specimens originated in the United States, Italy and Spain.

The origin of this receptor is an elderly woman with active or convalescent COVID-19. This chain connects TRBV6-5 to TRBJ1-1; maybe TRBD1 (5 bases). The sequenced material came from peripheral blood. CDR3 in DNA: TGTGCCAGCAGTCGACAGCCGTACACTGAAGCTTTCTTT. It is translated as CASSRQPYTEAFF.